This T cell receptor (beta chain) was obtained from a study of a mutant IDH1 vaccine in newly diagnosed glioma (dated by TCRdb to 2020 to 2023). Describing the broader study: Eight vaccinations were administered to patients in weeks 1, 3, 5, 7, 11, 15, 19 and 23, corresponding to visits V03 through V10. For exploratory analyses, longitudinal TCRB deep sequencing was carried out in 25 treated patients wherever samples were available. Peripheral blood samples were drawn at six visits, namely V03 (baseline), V05, V07, V10, V12 and V13. Vaccination started 4-6 weeks after radiotherapy alone, or was given together with temozolomide cycles in the groups whose treatment included chemotherapy. The 30 to 40 treated patients were approximately 62% male and 37.5% female, with a mean age of around 40 years. Prior to enrollment, patients had been given standard therapy consisting of radiotherapy alone, temozolomide alone, or radiochemotherapy with temozolomide, with the combination given to most patients.

Library construction relied on the immunoSEQ multiplex PCR assay. Rearranged TCR beta chain sequences were amplified using the hsTCRB Kit according to the manufacturer's protocol. Sequencing of TCRB libraries was carried out on an Illumina MiSeq. Per the source publication's procedure: The kit vendor's proprietary platform handled demultiplexing, trimming and gene mapping. Here the immuneACCESS table is served through TCRdb, limited to in-frame sequences with V and J called. Missing clones are a known gap in these copies; in checked studies unresolved V genes cover under half, and the rest lacks a known reason. V, J and clone size were drawn from that table, and D and trimming were deduced from the DNA. A total of more than 25,000 clones appear in this sample, about 90% of them only once. The ten top clones hold over 15% of the sample. The sample's time point label, in plain terms: week 5, during vaccination. A 20-mer mutant IDH1 peptide at 300 micrograms in Montanide made up each vaccine dose, which was injected subcutaneously together with topical imiquimod. All donors had newly diagnosed IDH1-mutant astrocytomas of WHO grade 3 or 4 that showed loss of nuclear ATRX. The samples were drawn from NOA16, a multicentre, single-arm, open-label phase I trial in Germany that tested a mutant IDH1 peptide vaccine in humans for the first time. Genomic DNA for TCRB sequencing was isolated from EDTA blood with the DNeasy Blood and Tissue Kit.

Between the V and J ends, shortened by 5 bases and 1 base respectively, the junction contains 15 bases. The CDR3 runs 16 residues from the cysteine to the phenylalanine. The DNA shown is the 48-base CDR3, in frame from base 1. Via the germline V gene (reference sequence), CDR1 is LNHNV and CDR2 YYDKDF. Summary of the overall study and its limitations: Vaccine-induced immune responses across multiple MHC alleles were detected in about 92% of patients. The authors stated that sample limitations prevented analyses of patient blood samples from being reproduced. Availability determined which PBMC samples were chosen for TCRB deep sequencing. Pseudoprogression seemed to be unrelated to changes in the top peripheral T cell clonotypes found by TCRB sequencing.

Concerning this clone: Its specific antigen is unknown. No base qualities exist here, and no much larger clone lies one base off it.

The sequence was obtained from a young man with glioma. This specimen consisted of PBMCs, obtained from a glioma patient whose treatment included an IDH1 peptide vaccine. In this chain, TRBV15 is recombined with TRBJ1-5, and TRBD1 may be the D gene, going by 5 matching bases. The nucleotide sequence is TGTGCCACCAGCTCACAGAGGTCAGGGAGCAATCAGCCCCAGCATTTT. It translates to CATSSQRSGSNQPQHF.